This TCR beta chain was sequenced during a study of blood T cells in healthy people across ages. About the study: Template switching caught about one barcoded beta molecule for each two T cells. General study results and limits: In long-lived donors, naive CD4+ cell counts and diversity exceeded those of aged donors.

This clonotype was counted a few times. Its antigen is still unknown. Every sample yielded at least 6 million isolated PBMCs. The V and J ends lost 3 bases and 5 bases, in that order; junction bases with no gene match: 8. Germline V lookup: CDR1 LGHDT, CDR2 YNNKEL (reference sequence). CDR3 length: 16 amino acids. PCR was performed a second time for roughly 6 to 12 cycles using a sample-barcoded 5' primer and a J-beta primer mix. CDR3-containing paired-end reads numbering at least 3 million came from each sample. Each CDR3 protein gets one entry after TCRdb re-called the 5' RACE reads with MiXCR. The data show about 2 million distinct CDR3 sequences, roughly 49% seen once.

The TCR originated in a middle-aged woman in good health. The V call is TRBV3-1, the J call TRBJ2-5; TRBD2 matches 11 bases. Specimen: blood. CDR3 coding DNA: TGTGCCAGCAGCCAGGGACTAGCGGCCTACCGGGAGACCCAGTACTTC. This sequence encodes CASSQGLAAYRETQYF.